One sample yielded the 20 T cell receptor beta chains listed below, sequenced in a study of Graves' ophthalmopathy and Graves' hyperthyroidism (dated by TCRdb to 2017 to 2018). For sequencing, an Illumina HiSeq 2000 was employed. TCR beta CDR3 regions were amplified from RNA transcripts for repertoire sequencing. The first round of RT-PCR was done with HTBI primers and the Qiagen OneStep RT-PCR kit, and was followed by a second round of multiplex PCR, then size selection and purification. TCRdb redid the processing of the public reads, applying fastp at Q25 and MiXCR, and retained in-frame beta chains. Each CDR3 protein appears once, grouped with its most common genes and DNA. The sample table contains over a million distinct CDR3 sequences; only one count was recorded for 36% of them. The biggest ten clones account for 11% of the sample. Sequencing input: peripheral blood or thyroid tissue (not recorded which). These receptors originate from an adult man with Graves' hyperthyroidism.

The V call is TRBV10-3, the J call TRBJ2-3, with 7 bases lining up with TRBD1. Germline V gene data show CDR1 as ENHRY and CDR2 as SYGVKD. The ends lost 2 bases at V and 7 bases at J; junction bases unmatched: 9. The CDR3 totals 15 residues. In nucleotides, the CDR3 is TGTGCCATCAGTGAGGCCACAGGGGTTCGGAATACGCAGTATTTT. Protein: CAISEATGVRNTQYF.

This chain joins TRBV12-3 or TRBV12-4 and TRBJ2-7; D is perhaps TRBD2 (6 bases). The CDR3 is made up of 15 amino acids. Trimming shortened V by 5 bases and J by 0 bases, and 14 bases separated the two germline ends. The CDR3 spells CASSPLLAFSYEQYF. CDR3 in DNA: TGTGCCAGCAGTCCTCTACTAGCTTTCTCCTACGAGCAGTACTTC.

This clonotype was counted ten times or more. The V and J genes are TRBV7-2 and TRBJ2-2; weak D call: TRBD1 (6 bases). Germline V CDR1 and CDR2: SGHTA, FQGNSA. The CDR3 runs to 13 residues. The V gene lost 5 bases and the J gene lost 7 bases, with 11 bases spanning the gap. The CDR3 region has the DNA TGTGCCAGCAGCGCACAGGGATACGGGGAGCTGTTTTTT. Translated, it gives CASSAQGYGELFF.

The chain combines TRBV3-1 with TRBJ2-7, with D unresolved. CDR3 length: 14 amino acids. The germline V gene encodes CDR1 LGHDT and CDR2 YNNKEL (reference sequence). V lost 2 bases and J 2 bases, leaving 10 bases between the germline ends. CDR3 in DNA: TGTGCCAGCAGCCAAACTGTTGCTACCTACGAGCAGTACTTC. Translated, it gives CASSQTVATYEQYF.

The J gene is TRBJ2-7, the V gene TRBV2; D might be TRBD1 (6 bases). The germline V gene has CDR1 SNHLY and CDR2 FYNNEI. This CDR3 has 12 residues. V was shortened by 7 bases and J by 7 bases, with 14 bases between the two germline ends. Here the CDR3 reads CASTLQGTEQYF. The CDR3 nucleotides are TGTGCCAGCACCCTGCAGGGGACGGAGCAGTACTTC.

With respect to this clonotype: A read error may explain this, as a much larger clone is one base away. Likely a read error: the CDR3 ends without its conserved phenylalanine or tryptophan. The V and J genes are TRBV9 and TRBJ2-7; 8 bases map to TRBD1. With 4 bases clipped from V and 2 bases from J, the junction kept 8 bases outside the gene matches. The CDR3 length is 15 residues. Germline V CDR1 and CDR2: SGDLS, YYNGEE. DNA of the CDR3: TGTGCCAGCAGCCTCCGACAGGGGCCAGCCTACGAGCAGTACCTC. This encodes CASSLRQGPAYEQYL.

The chain uses TRBV6-2 or TRBV6-3 and TRBJ2-3, with 7 bases identical to TRBD2. V was pared by 8 bases and J by 8 bases, with 7 bases of the junction left unmatched. There are 12 residues in the CDR3. CDR1 and CDR2 from the germline V gene are MNHEY and SVGEGT. CDR3 sequence (DNA): TGTGCCAGCGCGGGAGAGGTCGGTACGCAGTATTTT. It translates to CASAGEVGTQYF.

Note on this clonotype: The junction does not match germline at one end; this may be a read error. The chain employs TRBV24-1 and TRBJ2-2; TRBD2 matches 10 bases. The CDR3 extends over 15 amino acids. CDR1 and CDR2 (germline): KGHDR, SFDVKD. CDR3 nucleotide sequence: TGTGCCACCAGTGATTTGACTAGCGGGGTTTGGGAGCAGTTTTTT. It is translated as CATSDLTSGVWEQFF.

As to this clonotype: A read error may account for a junction end that differs from germline. This chain uses TRBV10-3 with TRBJ2-2, with 7 bases identical to TRBD1. From germline, CDR1 is ENHRY and CDR2 SYGVKD. The CDR3 runs 17 residues. CDR3: CASSYGRQGSYTGELFF. CDR3 coding DNA: TGTGCCAGCAGTTACGGCCGACAGGGATCTTACACCGGGGAGCTGTTTTTT.

In this sample, this clonotype turned up many times. The DNA for the CDR3 is TGCAGTGCTCCCAATGACAGGGCAGGCGAGACCCAGTACTTC. Protein: CSAPNDRAGETQYF. The chain joins TRBV20-1 to TRBJ2-5; 7 positions agree with TRBD1. V gave up 5 bases and J gave up 5 bases; unmatched junction bases: 11. CDR3 size: 14 residues. Germline CDR1 and CDR2: DFQATT and SNEGSKA (reference sequence).

The rearrangement links TRBV6-5 to TRBJ2-2; perhaps D is TRBD1 or TRBD2 (5 bases each). Trimming took 6 bases from V and 4 from J, leaving 15 bases between them. Per germline, CDR1 MNHEY and CDR2 SVGAGI. CDR3 length: 15 residues. CDR3 nucleotides: TGTGCCAGCAGACCGACCGGGACCACCACCGGGGAGCTGTTTTTT. Translating gives CASRPTGTTTGELFF.

This clonotype occurred many times. V and J are TRBV29-1 and TRBJ2-7; 8 positions agree with TRBD1. Germline CDR1 is SQVTM and CDR2 is ANQGSEA. V gave up 4 bases and J gave up 0 bases; unmatched junction bases: 2. The CDR3 extends over 13 amino acids. CDR3 nucleotide sequence: TGCAGCGTTGTCAGGGGGCACTCCTACGAGCAGTACTTC. Encoded protein: CSVVRGHSYEQYF.

This clonotype was recorded a few times. This chain connects TRBV27 to TRBJ2-7; D is ambiguous. Germline CDR1 reads MNHEY; CDR2 reads SMNVEV (reference sequence). The V end lost 0 bases, the J end lost 6 bases, and 6 bases lay between the germline ends. The CDR3 extends over 12 amino acids. In DNA form, the CDR3 reads TGTGCCAGCAGTTTATCGCCGCCCGAGCAGTACTTC. This gives the protein CASSLSPPEQYF.

The genes are TRBV20-1 and TRBJ2-5; TRBD1 matches 10 bases. Germline CDR1 reads DFQATT; CDR2 reads SNEGSKA (reference sequence). V was pared by 6 bases and J by 4 bases, with 11 bases of the junction left unmatched. This CDR3 is 15 amino acids long. The CDR3 region is CSARTGGGGLETQYF. DNA of the CDR3: TGCAGTGCACGGACAGGGGGAGGGGGATTAGAGACCCAGTACTTC.

The chain employs TRBV6-5 and TRBJ2-2, with TRBD2 matching over 7 bases. V was clipped by 6 bases and J by 4 bases; unmatched bases: 8. Germline V CDR1 and CDR2: MNHEY, SVGAGI. There are 15 residues in the CDR3. The CDR3 DNA reads as TGTGCCAGCAGCGAACTAGCGACGAGCACCGGGGAGCTGTTTTTT. This encodes CASSELATSTGELFF.

This clonotype showed up just a few times. This sequence joins TRBV4-3 and TRBJ1-2; 7 bases map to TRBD1. CDR3 length: 13 residues. The junction had 7 bases not matched to a gene; V was cut back by 4 bases and J by 8 bases. Germline CDR1 reads LGHNA; CDR2 reads YSLEER. The DNA of the CDR3 is TGCGCCAGCAGCCGACAGGGTGTGTCGGGCTACACCTTC. It yields the protein CASSRQGVSGYTF.

The V call is TRBV2, the J call TRBJ2-2; 8 bases are shared with TRBD1. This CDR3 is 14 amino acids long. CDR1 is SNHLY and CDR2 is FYNNEI in the germline V gene. J lost 3 bases, V lost 7 bases, and 4 bases had no gene match. CDR3 loop: CASNGQGDTGELFF. The CDR3 nucleotides are TGTGCCAGCAATGGACAGGGCGACACCGGGGAGCTGTTTTTT.

V and J are TRBV12-3 or TRBV12-4 and TRBJ2-6; 8 bases map to TRBD1. V was pared by 6 bases and J by 0 bases, with 10 bases of the junction left unmatched. The CDR3 consists of 18 residues. CDR3 residues: CASSRDRGWFSGANVLTF. The CDR3 DNA reads TGTGCCAGCAGCCGCGACAGGGGATGGTTCTCTGGGGCCAACGTCCTGACTTTC.

Many counts were recorded for this clonotype. V gene TRBV14 combines with J gene TRBJ2-5; 7 positions match TRBD2. Looked up from germline, CDR1 is SGHDN and CDR2 is FVKESK. The V gene end was trimmed by 3 bases and the J gene end by 1 base; junction bases not matched to a gene: 11. The CDR3 contains 17 residues. CDR3 protein: CASSHRDRGLGQETQYF. In nucleotides, the CDR3 is TGTGCCAGCAGCCACCGCGATCGAGGACTAGGCCAAGAGACCCAGTACTTC.

This clonotype was seen a single time. The rearrangement uses TRBV7-8 and TRBJ2-5; a weak D match, TRBD1 (6 bases). This CDR3 region has 14 residues. From germline, CDR1 is SGHVS and CDR2 FQNEAQ. V gave up 5 bases and J gave up 1 base, with 11 bases separating them. The CDR3 DNA is TGTGCCAGCAGCCCTGAGGGGGTCCAAGAGACCCAGTACTTC. As protein: CASSPEGVQETQYF.